The entry below describes one T cell receptor (beta chain). As yet, its antigen is unknown. In germline, CDR1 is SGHRS, CDR2 YFSETQ. Trimming stripped 6 bases from V and 2 bases from J, with 21 bases between. The CDR3 spans 16 residues. This entry belongs to a study of T cell responses to AZD1222 COVID-19 vaccine. General study findings and limits: Breadth and depth of Spike-specific TCRs rose after two AZD1222 doses. Nearly half of spike-specific TCRs reportedly target unmutated variant regions.

Using immunoSEQ multiplex PCR, the repertoire was profiled, and TCRdb retains in-frame clones only, with some absent. The sample contains 90,000 to 110,000 clones, roughly 90% of which appear only once. V gene TRBV5-1 combines with J gene TRBJ2-7; D perhaps matches TRBD1 (5 bases). The starting material was peripheral blood, obtained on day 0 of AZD1222 vaccination. The sequence came from an adult in good health. The CDR3 DNA is TGCGCCAGCAATGGGGTAGAAAGGGCAGGGACCTACGAGCAGTACTTC. Protein product: CASNGVERAGTYEQYF.